The rows below give T cell receptor beta chains drawn from one sample of a study of cytomegalovirus exposure and HLA in healthy donors. The protocol was immunoSEQ multiplex PCR, while the TCRdb copy is restricted to in-frame clones and leaves out a portion. The sample shows under 200,000 clones, 80% of them seen only once. What was sequenced was PBMCs. The receptors were sampled from a man in his forties in good health and CMV-seronegative. The CDR3 runs from the conserved cysteine through the conserved F or W. The D gene is left open where the match is weak. Clone sizes are given selectively: once, few, many, or a class where the clone is expanded.

>TRBJ1-2|TRBV6-5|TRBD1|NA
CASSYRGGAHYGYTF
TGTGCCAGCAGTTACAGAGGGGGCGCCCACTATGGCTACACCTTC
>TRBJ2-1|TRBV30|TRBD1|NA
CAWKGQAYNEQFF
TGTGCCTGGAAGGGACAGGCCTACAATGAGCAGTTCTTC
>TRBJ2-2|TRBV7-9|TRBD2|NA
CASSLGLAATGELFF
TGTGCCAGCAGCTTAGGACTAGCGGCCACCGGGGAGCTGTTTTTT
>TRBJ2-5|TRBV6-6|TRBD2|NA
CASSAGGASEETQYF
TGTGCCAGCAGTGCCGGGGGGGCGAGTGAAGAGACCCAGTACTTC
>TRBJ1-2|TRBV19|NA|NA
CASRGEIGYTF
TGTGCCAGTAGGGGAGAGATCGGCTACACCTTC
>TRBJ1-1|TRBV7-9|NA|once
CASSFSQGNTEAFF
TGTGCCAGCAGCTTTTCCCAGGGCAACACTGAAGCTTTCTTT
>TRBJ1-1|TRBV5-1|NA|NA
CASSLGTPREAFF
TGCGCCAGCAGCTTAGGGACACCCCGTGAAGCTTTCTTT
>TRBJ1-4|TRBV18|NA|once
CASSDGDSNEKLFF
TGTGCCAGCTCCGACGGGGATTCAAATGAAAAACTGTTTTTT
>TRBJ1-6|TRBV6-5|NA|NA
CASRGSSYNSPLHF
TGTGCCAGCAGGGGGAGCTCCTATAATTCACCCCTCCACTTT
>TRBJ1-5|TRBV30|NA|NA
CAWSVSCPGGCVGNQPQHF
TGTGCCTGGAGTGTAAGTTGTCCGGGGGGCTGTGTAGGGAATCAGCCCCAGCATTTT
>TRBJ1-2|TRBV5-4|NA|NA
CASSLTESPYGYTF
TGTGCCAGCAGCTTGACAGAGTCGCCGTATGGCTACACCTTC
>TRBJ1-1|TRBV5-1|NA|NA
CASSREGLRNTEAFF
TGCGCCAGCAGCCGGGAGGGACTGAGGAACACTGAAGCTTTCTTT
>TRBJ1-2|TRBV5-6|TRBD1|NA
CASSYPGVGTGQDYGYTF
TGTGCCAGCAGCTATCCAGGTGTTGGGACAGGGCAGGACTATGGCTACACCTTC
>TRBJ2-5|TRBV7-2|TRBD2|few
CASSPRGSGTQETQYF
TGTGCCAGCAGCCCCCGCGGTAGCGGGACACAAGAGACCCAGTACTTC
>TRBJ2-7|TRBV6-5|TRBD1|NA
CASTRGTGVYEQYF
TGTGCCAGCACCAGGGGGACAGGGGTCTACGAGCAGTACTTC
>TRBJ1-1|TRBV6-1|NA|NA
CATRGQPNPEAFF
TGTGCCACCCGAGGGCAGCCTAACCCTGAAGCTTTCTTT
>TRBJ2-3|TRBV5-1|TRBD2|once
CASSAGLAGSASTDTQYF
TGCGCCAGCAGCGCGGGACTAGCGGGGAGTGCTAGCACAGATACGCAGTATTTT
>TRBJ1-4|TRBV5-5|NA|NA
CASSLGQINEKLFF
TGTGCCAGCAGCTTGGGACAGATAAATGAAAAACTGTTTTTT
>TRBJ2-7|TRBV4-3|NA|NA
CASSQDWADSYEQYF
TGCGCCAGCAGCCAAGATTGGGCGGACAGTTACGAGCAGTACTTC
>TRBJ2-2|TRBV4-3|NA|once
CASSQSQGTGELFF
TGCGCCAGCAGCCAATCACAGGGCACCGGGGAGCTGTTTTTT
>TRBJ1-1|TRBV2|NA|NA
CASSERGLMNTEAFF
TGTGCCAGCAGTGAAAGAGGACTGATGAACACTGAAGCTTTCTTT
>TRBJ1-4|TRBV5-4|NA|NA
CASSLRAQEKLFF
TGTGCCAGCAGCTTGAGGGCACAGGAGAAACTGTTTTTT
>TRBJ1-1|TRBV6-6|TRBD1|NA
CASSYGDRGTEAFF
TGTGCCAGCAGTTACGGCGACAGGGGGACTGAAGCTTTCTTT
>TRBJ1-2|TRBV18|NA|NA
CASSPEPGSGYTF
TGTGCCAGCTCACCAGAGCCAGGGTCTGGCTACACCTTC
>TRBJ2-7|TRBV18|NA|NA
CASSRGVTGEQYF
TGTGCCAGCTCACGCGGTGTCACGGGGGAGCAGTACTTC
>TRBJ1-1|TRBV7-9|NA|NA
CASRTMNTEAFF
TGTGCCAGCAGAACAATGAACACTGAAGCTTTCTTT
>TRBJ1-1|TRBV19|TRBD1|few
CASSRQGEFEAFF
TGTGCCAGTAGTAGACAGGGGGAGTTTGAAGCTTTCTTT
>TRBJ2-5|TRBV29-1|TRBD1|NA
CSVERTGGETQYF
TGCAGCGTAGAAAGGACAGGGGGAGAGACCCAGTACTTC